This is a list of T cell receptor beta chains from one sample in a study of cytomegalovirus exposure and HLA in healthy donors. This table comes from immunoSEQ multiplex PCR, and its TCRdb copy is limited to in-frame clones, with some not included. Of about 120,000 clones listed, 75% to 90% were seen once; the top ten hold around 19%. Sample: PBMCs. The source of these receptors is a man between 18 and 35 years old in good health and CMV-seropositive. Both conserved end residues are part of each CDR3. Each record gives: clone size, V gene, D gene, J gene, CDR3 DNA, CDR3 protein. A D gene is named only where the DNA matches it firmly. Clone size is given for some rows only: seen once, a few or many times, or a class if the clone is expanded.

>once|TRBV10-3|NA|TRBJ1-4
TGTGCCACCTGGACGGGGACAACTAATGAAAAACTGTTTTTT
CATWTGTTNEKLFF
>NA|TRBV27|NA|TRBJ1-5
TGTGCCAGCAGTTCTCTACGGGACACAAATCAGCCCCAGCATTTT
CASSSLRDTNQPQHF
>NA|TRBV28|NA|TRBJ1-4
TGTGCCAGCAGTGGGAGGGCGGTCGAAAAACTGTTTTTT
CASSGRAVEKLFF
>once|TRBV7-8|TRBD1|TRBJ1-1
TGTGCCAGCAGCTCCGACAGGGGGCGGTGGGTGAACACTGAAGCTTTCTTT
CASSSDRGRWVNTEAFF
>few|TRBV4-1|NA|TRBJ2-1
TGCGCCAGCAGCCAGGCGACTCCGAGCTCCTACAATGAGCAGTTCTTC
CASSQATPSSYNEQFF
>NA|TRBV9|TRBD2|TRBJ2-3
TGTGCCAGCAGCCCCCGGGGGGTACCCGATACGCAGTATTTT
CASSPRGVPDTQYF
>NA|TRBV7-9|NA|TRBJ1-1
TGTGCCAGCAGCTTAAAGGACTCCGCTGAAGCTTTCTTT
CASSLKDSAEAFF
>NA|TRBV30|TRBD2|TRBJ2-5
TGTGCCTGGACCGCTAGCGGGGAGACCCAGTACTTC
CAWTASGETQYF
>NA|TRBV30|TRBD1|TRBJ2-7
TGTGCCTGGAGTGACGACCCGGGACAGCCCTACGAGCAGTACTTC
CAWSDDPGQPYEQYF
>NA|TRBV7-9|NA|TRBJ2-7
TGTGCCAGCAGCTCTCCAGCGGGCTACGAACAGTACTTC
CASSSPAGYEQYF
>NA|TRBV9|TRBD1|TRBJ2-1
TGTGCCAGCTCCCTCGACAGGGCCATTAGCTCCTACAATGAGCAGTTCTTC
CASSLDRAISSYNEQFF
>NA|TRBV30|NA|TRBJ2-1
TGTGCCTGGAGCCGGGACTCAAGCTCCTACAATGAGCAGTTCTTC
CAWSRDSSSYNEQFF
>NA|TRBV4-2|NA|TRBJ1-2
TGTGCCAGCAGCGAGCTTACAGGGACACTCTTTGGCTACACCTTC
CASSELTGTLFGYTF
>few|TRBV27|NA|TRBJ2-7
TGTGCCAGCAGCGGGGGGAACAGGGTCTACGAGCAGTACTTC
CASSGGNRVYEQYF
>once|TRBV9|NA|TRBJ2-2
TGTGCCAGCAGCGTAGCCCTAGGTGCGGGGGAGCTGTTTTTT
CASSVALGAGELFF
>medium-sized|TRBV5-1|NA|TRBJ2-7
TGCGCCAGCAGCGACAACCCGACCTACGAGCAGTACTTC
CASSDNPTYEQYF
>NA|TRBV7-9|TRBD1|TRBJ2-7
TGTGCCAGCAGCGGACAGGGGCCTATCGGGCAGTACTTC
CASSGQGPIGQYF
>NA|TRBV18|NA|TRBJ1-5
TGTGCCAGCTCACCAGAGAGGCAGCCCCAGCATTTT
CASSPERQPQHF
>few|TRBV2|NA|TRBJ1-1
TGTGCCAGCAGCGTAGAGGACAGCTCGATGAACACTGAAGCTTTCTTT
CASSVEDSSMNTEAFF
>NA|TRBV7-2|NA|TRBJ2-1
TGTACCAGCATTCTTGCCCTGGGCCCCTACAATGAGCAGTTCTTC
CTSILALGPYNEQFF
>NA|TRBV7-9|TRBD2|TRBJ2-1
TGTGCCAGCAGCGAAATGGCTAGCGGGGGGTCAACCTACAATGAGCAGTTCTTC
CASSEMASGGSTYNEQFF
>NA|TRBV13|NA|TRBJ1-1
TGTGCCAGCAGCCCCATCTCGTACTGGGGGGAGGGCACTGAAGCTTTCTTT
CASSPISYWGEGTEAFF
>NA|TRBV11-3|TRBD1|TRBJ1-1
TGTGCCAGCTCCAGGGACAGATACACTGAAGCTTTCTTT
CASSRDRYTEAFF
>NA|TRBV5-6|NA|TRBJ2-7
TGTGCCAGCGGCGGGGATTCCTACGAGCAGTACTTC
CASGGDSYEQYF
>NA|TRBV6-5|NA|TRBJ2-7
TGTGCCAGCAGAATCGGTCCCCTCTCCTCCTACGAGCAGTACTTC
CASRIGPLSSYEQYF